The subject of this entry is one T cell receptor beta chain. This clone is considered medium-sized (0.01 to 0.1%). Which antigen it targets is not known. No much larger clone is present one base from it, and per-base qualities are unavailable. The data were obtained in a study of memory CD4+ T cells and cytomegalovirus serostatus (dated by TCRdb to the late 2010s). Study-wide context: The cohort comprised 33 healthy Belgian adults, 9 CMV seropositive and 24 CMV seronegative. To replicate a published TCR-based CMV serostatus classifier, the researchers sequenced the CD4+ memory TCRbeta repertoires of a Belgian cohort whose cytomegalovirus serostatus was known.

General study outcomes and caveats: Among the 150 or so previously reported CMV-associated TCRbeta sequences, approximately 67 showed up in the CD4+ memory repertoires, with each one found in between one and five individuals. Only CD4+CD45RO+ memory cells were sequenced, unlike the original study, which covered naive and memory CD4+ and CD8+ populations. The results were interpreted as suggesting that the CMV-associated TCR signature is largely present in the CD4+ memory repertoire. For CMV serostatus prediction, a median bootstrapped AUC of approximately 0.95 was reached with the original framework, and a median bootstrapped AUC of approximately 0.9 was reached with a US-trained random forest. A median bootstrapped AUC of roughly 0.94 with a 95% CI of 0.76-1.00 was achieved on the Belgian cohort by the original-framework classifier.

Sequences SGHRS (CDR1) and YFSETQ (CDR2) are obtained from the germline V gene. Trimming removed 1 base from V and 2 bases from J; the gene matches leave 0 bases unexplained. There are 14 amino acids in the CDR3, from cysteine to phenylalanine inclusive. Here the CDR3 DNA is all that survives: 42 bases in frame from base 1. Genomic DNA was extracted from sorted cells with the Quick-DNA Microprep Kit. TCRbeta DNA was amplified with the immunoSEQ hsTCRbeta kit following the manufacturer's protocol. TCRbeta libraries were sequenced on an Illumina MiSeq instrument. The authors' analysis ran thus. Once out-of-frame sequences had been removed, 2,200,000 or so distinct TCRbeta sequences were left, which works out to an average of approximately 70,000 per individual. Two values were used to score each individual: the count of over 150 previously reported CMV-associated TCRbeta sequences and the total count of productive distinct TCRbeta sequences. A beta-binomial model was reimplemented in Python, and scikit-learn random forests with default parameters were trained on data from the US cohort. Classifier performance on the Belgian cohort was summarized as median AUC with percentile confidence intervals over 10,000 bootstrap iterations. Not all clones reach the TCRdb copy of this immuneACCESS table, which keeps in-frame sequences only. Checked studies attribute under half of the gap to unresolved V genes and leave the rest unexplained. The V and J calls and clone size were taken over from that table, and D and trimming were inferred from the DNA. The table for this sample lists some 66,000 clones; 70% to 80% of them were counted only once. The ten top clones hold about 4.8% of the sample.

Single viable CD3+CD4+CD8-CD45RO+ cells were sorted as memory CD4+ T cells on a FACSAria II. CMV serostatus was determined with a Roche Elecsys assay detecting serum IgG against CMV pp150, pp28, p38 and p52. After thawing, total CD4+ T cells were enriched by positive selection with CD4 magnetic microbeads. The samples came from a separate study whose specific focus was interrogating the CD4+ T cell memory repertoire. Peripheral blood mononuclear cells were isolated and cryopreserved according to standard operating procedures, and serum was stored at -80 degrees C. Staining used CD3-PerCP (BW264/56), CD4-APC (RPA-T4), CD45RO-PE (UCHT1) and CD8-Pacific Orange (3B5) antibodies, with Sytox blue excluding non-viable cells.

Recombination linked TRBV5-1 to TRBJ1-5; 7 of the junction bases match TRBD1. The sequenced sample was memory CD4+ T cells from blood. The sequence was obtained from an adult in good health and CMV-seropositive. The CDR3 has the sequence CASSLTGGNQPQHF. The DNA reads as follows: TGCGCCAGCAGCTTGACAGGGGGCAATCAGCCCCAGCATTTT.